These 5 T cell receptor beta chains originate from one sample sequenced in a study of cytomegalovirus exposure and HLA in healthy donors. Amplification used 60 Vbeta primers and 13 Jbeta primers. The assay was immunoSEQ multiplex PCR, and TCRdb's table has in-frame clones only and misses some. The data hold about 130,000 clones, with less than 80% observed a single time. The sample consisted of PBMCs. All receptors derive from a female donor in good health and CMV-seropositive.

The chain has TRBV5-1 and TRBJ2-1; 9 nucleotides align to TRBD2. The CDR3 runs 16 residues. Unmatched junction bases numbered 5, after V lost 0 bases and J lost 4 bases. Germline loops: CDR1 SGHRS, CDR2 YFSETQ. The CDR3 here is CASSLAVTSGYNEQFF. CDR3 bases: TGCGCCAGCAGCTTGGCCGTGACTAGCGGTTACAATGAGCAGTTCTTC.

The count of this clone is one. The rearrangement links TRBV5-6 to TRBJ1-2; 8 bases fit TRBD1. The germline gives CDR1 SGHDT, CDR2 YYEEEE. V shed 2 bases, J shed 6 bases, and the junction held 3 bases outside the gene matches. The CDR3 runs to 13 residues. The CDR3 loop is CASSFQGADGYTF. DNA of the CDR3: TGTGCCAGCAGCTTCCAGGGGGCAGATGGCTACACCTTC.

The rearrangement uses TRBV5-1 and TRBJ1-3; D might be TRBD1 (5 bases). The CDR3 is 16 residues long. Per germline, CDR1 SGHRS and CDR2 YFSETQ. Trimming stripped 0 bases from V and 0 bases from J, with 10 bases between. The CDR3 bases are TGCGCCAGCAGCTTGGGACAGATCTACTCTGGAAACACCATATATTTT. It translates to CASSLGQIYSGNTIYF. Together with reference TRBV5-1 and TRBJ1-3, the CDR3 gives the full variable domain: KAGVTQTPRYLIKTRGQQVTLSCSPISGHRSVSWYQQTPGQGLQFLFEYFSETQRNKGNFPGRFSGRQFSNSRSEMNVSTLELGDSALYLCASSLGQIYSGNTIYFGEGSWLTVV.

This clone came up once. The chain combines TRBV14 with TRBJ1-2; TRBD1 agrees at 7 bases. Germline trimming cut 4 bases from V and 10 bases from J; bases unmatched to any gene: 12. The CDR3 extends over 14 amino acids. Germline V gene data show CDR1 as SGHDN and CDR2 as FVKESK. The CDR3 here is CASSRQGGSRDYTF. In nucleotides, the CDR3 is TGTGCCAGCAGCCGTCAGGGGGGATCTCGTGACTACACCTTC.

This chain joins TRBV7-9 and TRBJ2-2; tentative D call: TRBD1 (6 bases). Trimming took 5 bases from V and 5 from J, leaving 9 bases between them. CDR3 length equals 13 residues. From germline, CDR1 is SEHNR and CDR2 FQNEAQ (reference sequence). The chain's CDR3 is CASSGTRTGELFF. Written as DNA, the CDR3 is TGTGCCAGCAGCGGGACAAGGACCGGGGAGCTGTTTTTT.